This TCR beta chain was found in a study of response to subunit inactivated influenza vaccine. A remark on this clonotype: What it recognizes is unknown.

The CDR3 has 15 residues. The germline CDR1 and CDR2 sequences are LGHNA and YSLEER. Trimming took off 4 bases at V and 7 bases at J, with 19 bases between the two ends. TCRdb used MiXCR to reprocess the RT-PCR reads, holding one entry per CDR3 protein. The repertoire includes fewer than 550,000 distinct CDR3 sequences, roughly 23% of them detected once, and less than 2.5% sits in the top ten. Study-wide results and limits: Authors proposed each seasonal influenza vaccination draws in few new T cells.

This clonotype was obtained from a man in his forties or fifties who received an inactivated influenza vaccine. The genes are TRBV4-3 and TRBJ1-1; D is possibly TRBD1 (6 bases). This sample comprised CD4+ T cells sorted from PBMCs, obtained about 5 days after vaccination. The CDR3, as DNA: TGCGCCAGCAGCCTTCAGCCAGGGGTGCCCAATGAAGCTTTCTTT. Its protein is CASSLQPGVPNEAFF.